Presented here are 17 T cell receptor beta chains from one specimen sequenced in a study of early T cells in non-severe SARS-CoV-2 infection. In TCRdb, the 5' RACE reads were re-called with MiXCR into one record per CDR3 protein. The sample has approximately 63,000 distinct CDR3 sequences, 5.5% to 7% seen once. This sample comprised whole blood, obtained at baseline. The receptors stem from an adult who was a healthcare worker with PCR-confirmed SARS-CoV-2 infection or an uninfected control (not recorded which).

This clonotype was detected ten times or more. The J gene is TRBJ2-3, the V gene TRBV7-9, with TRBD1 as a possible D gene (6 bases). The CDR3 is 13 residues long. Germline CDR1 is SEHNR and CDR2 is FQNEAQ (reference sequence). The V end was cut by 5 bases, the J end by 5 bases, with 11 bases between. In DNA form, the CDR3 reads TGTGCCAGCAGCGGGGGCGCAGGAGATACGCAGTATTTT. Its translation: CASSGGAGDTQYF.

This clonotype was recorded at least ten times. The V call is TRBV4-1, the J call TRBJ2-7; 9 bases match TRBD2. Germline-derived CDR1 and CDR2 are MGHRA and YSYEKL. V trimming: 3 bases; J trimming: 1 base; junction bases outside the gene matches: 22. This CDR3 contains 21 residues. The CDR3 bases are TGCGCCAGCAGCCACGTAGGTTTAAGGATGGAGAGCGGGGGGCCATCCTACGAGCAGTACTTC. Translating it yields CASSHVGLRMESGGPSYEQYF.

This clonotype has ten or more counts. V usage is TRBV20-1 and J usage is TRBJ2-1; 9 bases map to TRBD2. This CDR3 has 16 amino acids. CDR1 DFQATT and CDR2 SNEGSKA come from the germline V gene (reference sequence). The V and J ends lost 3 bases and 0 bases, in that order; junction bases with no gene match: 6. CDR3 in amino acids: CSARGNSGGSYNEQFF. CDR3 in DNA: TGCAGTGCTAGGGGTAATAGCGGGGGCTCCTACAATGAGCAGTTCTTC.

In this sample, this clonotype turned up many times. V and J are TRBV29-1 and TRBJ2-7, with TRBD1 matching 7 bases. The V and J ends lost 4 bases and 0 bases, in that order; junction bases with no gene match: 18. Germline loops: CDR1 SQVTM, CDR2 ANQGSEA. The CDR3 runs to 18 residues. This CDR3 is CSVVLRGNGQVGSYEQYF. CDR3 DNA sequence: TGCAGCGTTGTCTTACGGGGCAATGGACAGGTGGGCTCCTACGAGCAGTACTTC.

This clonotype has at least ten counts. The rearrangement links TRBV6-5 to TRBJ1-2; D uncertain. CDR1 is MNHEY and CDR2 is SVGAGI in the germline V gene. The CDR3 sequence is 16 residues long. Between the trimmed V and J ends, which lost 0 bases and 0 bases, there was a span of 11 bases. DNA of the CDR3: TGTGCCAGCAGTTACTCCACAGAGTACGCTAACTATGGCTACACCTTC. It specifies CASSYSTEYANYGYTF.

The V and J genes are TRBV7-9 and TRBJ2-1; TRBD2 might be the D (6 bases). In germline, CDR1 is SEHNR, CDR2 FQNEAQ (reference sequence). CDR3 length: 14 amino acids. The V and J ends lost 1 base and 10 bases respectively, with 14 bases between them. CDR3 loop: CASSLVRRTTEQFF. CDR3 DNA: TGTGCCAGCAGCTTAGTTCGTCGGACTACAGAGCAGTTCTTC.

In this sample, this clonotype turned up a few times. The genes are TRBV7-2 and TRBJ1-5; no definite D call. Trimming left V 5 bases short and J 2 bases short, with 7 bases between. The germline CDR1 and CDR2 sequences are SGHTA and FQGNSA. The CDR3 totals 13 residues. CDR3 loop: CASSPWGNQPQHF. In DNA, the CDR3 is TGTGCCAGCAGCCCATGGGGCAATCAGCCCCAGCATTTT.

This clonotype has ten or more counts. The chain links TRBV5-1 to TRBJ1-5, with D perhaps matching TRBD1 (5 bases). Germline V gives CDR1 SGHRS, CDR2 YFSETQ. Trimming pared 0 bases from V and 1 base from J, leaving 5 bases between. The length of the CDR3 is 14 residues. The CDR3 nucleotides read TGCGCCAGCAGCTTGGGACAGAGCAATCAGCCCCAGCATTTT. Amino acids: CASSLGQSNQPQHF.

This clonotype was detected a few times. J is TRBJ1-5 and V is TRBV5-5, with D possibly being TRBD1 (5 bases). V was pared by 4 bases and J by 11 bases, with 16 bases between. Germline-derived CDR1 and CDR2 are SGHKS and YYEKEE (reference sequence). This CDR3 has 13 residues. In DNA, the CDR3 is TGTGCCAGCAGCCCCGTGGGGGGTTGGGCCCAGCATTTT. Protein: CASSPVGGWAQHF.

This clonotype was seen only a few times. The rearrangement joins TRBV7-2 to TRBJ1-4; D is uncertain. The CDR3 is 14 amino acids. Trimming shortened V by 0 bases and J by 6 bases, and 8 bases separated the two germline ends. Looked up from germline, CDR1 is SGHTA and CDR2 is FQGNSA. The CDR3 DNA reads TGTGCCAGCAGCTTAGCGTATACGGATGAAAAACTGTTTTTT. Its protein is CASSLAYTDEKLFF.

This clonotype came up many times. The chain uses TRBV28 and TRBJ2-7; 7 positions match TRBD2. Looked up from germline, CDR1 is MDHEN and CDR2 is SYDVKM. This CDR3 is 12 amino acids long. J gave up 5 bases and V 10 bases, and 8 bases lay outside the gene matches. CDR3 sequence: CATAPGGDEQYF. CDR3 coding DNA: TGTGCCACCGCGCCTGGGGGGGACGAGCAGTACTTC.

This clonotype turned up a few times. The chain joins TRBV3-1 to TRBJ2-3, with D hard to call. In germline, CDR1 is LGHDT, CDR2 YNNKEL (reference sequence). The CDR3 consists of 15 residues. Trimming cost V 4 bases and J 0 bases, with 11 bases left between them. CDR3 protein: CASSPRLSSTDTQYF. The DNA for the CDR3 is TGTGCCAGCAGCCCCAGGTTATCTAGCACAGATACGCAGTATTTT.

This clonotype was recorded many times. The chain combines TRBV7-6 with TRBJ2-2, with 10 bases fitting TRBD2. Germline V gene sequence: CDR1 SGHVS, CDR2 FNYEAQ. The CDR3 extends over 19 amino acids. J was trimmed by 3 bases and V by 5 bases; bases with no gene match: 15. The CDR3 nucleotides read TGTGCCAGCAGCCTTACCCAAGCGGGAGGGCCTTGGGACACCGGGGAGCTGTTTTTT. This codes for CASSLTQAGGPWDTGELFF.

This clonotype was counted at least ten times. This rearrangement joins TRBV20-1 to TRBJ2-1; 8 bases agree with TRBD2. V gave up 2 bases and J gave up 6 bases; unmatched junction bases: 6. Germline V lookup: CDR1 DFQATT, CDR2 SNEGSKA (reference sequence). This CDR3 contains 14 residues. CDR3 loop: CSARYSGGSNEQFF. In DNA form, the CDR3 reads TGCAGTGCTAGATATTCGGGAGGGAGCAATGAGCAGTTCTTC.

The rearrangement uses TRBV18 and TRBJ1-2; 8 bases are shared with TRBD1. Unmatched junction bases numbered 4, after V lost 2 bases and J lost 5 bases. The CDR3 runs 14 residues. Germline lookup yields CDR1 KGHSH and CDR2 LQKENI. The CDR3 sequence: CASSPADRGYGYTF. For the CDR3, the DNA is TGTGCCAGCTCACCAGCCGACAGGGGATATGGCTACACCTTC.

This clonotype was recorded many times. V is TRBV9 and J is TRBJ2-7, with TRBD1 matching over 9 bases. CDR1 is SGDLS and CDR2 is YYNGEE in the germline V gene. V lost 0 bases, J lost 3 bases, and 10 bases stayed unmatched. The CDR3 runs 17 residues. The CDR3 here is CASSVGPPDRGVYEQYF. CDR3 bases: TGTGCCAGCAGCGTAGGCCCCCCTGACAGGGGGGTCTACGAGCAGTACTTC.

This clonotype was found a few times. V gene TRBV4-3 combines with J gene TRBJ2-5; 7 positions match TRBD1. V gave up 4 bases and J gave up 4 bases; unmatched junction bases: 9. Germline CDR1 is LGHNA and CDR2 is YSLEER. This CDR3 is built from 15 residues. The CDR3 spells CASSPTTGAGETQYF. The DNA for the CDR3 is TGCGCCAGCAGCCCTACAACAGGGGCCGGAGAGACCCAGTACTTC.